This T cell receptor beta chain was identified during a study of early T cells in non-severe SARS-CoV-2 infection. Whole-study context: The input, bulk RNA from unsorted whole blood, was sequenced, and chains were unpaired.

Study findings and constraints: VDJdb matching favored anti-spike CD8 responses, missing private and CD4 specificities.

This clonotype was seen more than once but under ten times. Its antigen is currently unknown. Individually, cDNA molecules had unique molecular identifiers attached to them. Each CDR3 protein gets one entry after TCRdb re-called the 5' RACE reads with MiXCR. This sample has under 85,000 distinct CDR3 sequences, with about 12% found just once. The TCR originated in an adult who was a healthcare worker with PCR-confirmed SARS-CoV-2 infection or an uninfected control (not recorded which). The sample taken for sequencing was whole blood.

The CDR3 region has the DNA TGTGCCAGCAGTCGTGGGGTACAAGAGACCCAGTACTTC. This sequence encodes CASSRGVQETQYF. The chain uses TRBV3-1 and TRBJ2-5; D is unclear. The CDR3 runs to 13 residues. Germline V gives CDR1 LGHDT, CDR2 YNNKEL (reference sequence). V lost 6 bases and J lost 2, with 10 bases in between.